These 2 T cell receptor beta chains originate from one sample sequenced in a study of cytomegalovirus exposure and HLA in healthy donors. The PCR made use of 60 Vbeta and 13 Jbeta primers. The repertoire was sequenced with immunoSEQ multiplex PCR; TCRdb's copy has only in-frame clones and lacks some. The profile shows approximately 190,000 clones, 81% of them singletons. The sequencing sample was made of PBMCs. The receptors were gathered from a man aged 50 or older in good health and CMV-seronegative.

This clone was recorded only once. CDR3 loop: CASSAEDSQHF. DNA for the CDR3: TGTGCCAGCAGTGCGGAGGATTCCCAGCATTTT. The V gene is TRBV6-4, the J gene TRBJ1-5; D is undetermined. Germline lookup yields CDR1 MRHNA and CDR2 SNTAGT. V was trimmed by 4 bases and J by 11 bases, leaving 9 bases between them. The length of the CDR3 is 11 residues.

The chain combines TRBV7-2 with TRBJ2-7; tentatively, D is TRBD2 (6 bases). From germline, CDR1 is SGHTA and CDR2 FQGNSA. CDR3 length: 14 amino acids. V was pared by 6 bases and J by 1 base, with 13 bases between. CDR3 amino acids: CASRRAGSSYEQYF. CDR3 nucleotide sequence: TGTGCCAGCAGGCGAGCGGGCTCATCCTACGAGCAGTACTTC.